This record looks at one TCR beta chain sequence and its context. Its cognate antigen is unknown. The data belong to a study of T-cell reconstitution after alpha-beta-depleted transplantation in children. The CDR3 length is 15 residues. Germline CDR1 reads LGHNA; CDR2 reads YNFKEQ. The V and J ends lost 1 base and 8 bases respectively, with 14 bases between them. As it was prepared, the TCRbeta library received unique molecular identifiers. TCRdb used MiXCR to reprocess the PCR reads, holding one entry per CDR3 protein. The repertoire holds 800,000 to 1,000,000 distinct CDR3 sequences, with 25% to 30% as singletons. Whole-study findings and limits: Surviving recipient T cells and thymic progenitors accounted for the high day-60 TCRbeta diversity observed in some patients. Expanded clones from the graft, numbering several hundred, reportedly supplied alpha-beta T cells about two months after transplant. Newly produced T cells mostly provided counts and TCRbeta diversity after one year, as hyperexpanded clones declined.

The TCR was taken from a boy in the first two years of life who had a stem cell transplant for SCID, so the T cells may come from the graft donor. Sequencing was performed on PBMCs, mostly from graft donor cells, taken 360 days after TCRalphabeta/CD19-depleted stem cell transplant. The J gene is TRBJ1-4, the V gene TRBV4-2; a possible D gene is TRBD1 (5 bases). As DNA, the CDR3 is TGTGCCAGCAGCCAAGGACAGTTCGGGGGAGAAAAACTGTTTTTT. This sequence encodes CASSQGQFGGEKLFF.